These 28 T cell receptor beta chains came from one sample sequenced in a study of CD8+CD57+ T cells in acquired aplastic anemia. CDR3 and TCR beta VDJ profiling relied on a genomic DNA template. MiXCR, run by TCRdb on the reads, gives a single entry per CDR3 protein. Among approximately 80,000 distinct CDR3 sequences listed, approximately 70% were seen once. Selection for sequencing was limited to patients who had shown CD8+CD57+ cell expansion by flow cytometry. The material sequenced was sorted CD4+, CD8+, or CD8+CD57+ T cells (not recorded which) from PBMCs. All receptors derive from a human donor with aplastic anemia.

The chain joins TRBV25-1 to TRBJ2-5; D is uncertain. Trimming shortened V by 5 bases and J by 7 bases, and 8 bases separated the two germline ends. This CDR3 contains 11 residues. Germline CDR1 MGHDK, CDR2 SYGVNS. Written as DNA, the CDR3 is TGTGCCAGCAGTTCACCGACGACCCAGTACTTC. Translated, it gives CASSSPTTQYF. The variable domain in full, with the rest retrieved from reference TRBV25-1 and TRBJ2-5, is EADIYQTPRYLVIGTGKKITLECSQTMGHDKMYWYQQDPGMELHLIHYSYGVNSTEKGDLSSESTVSRIRTEHFPLTLESARPSHTSQYLCASSSPTTQYFGPGTRLLVL.

The V gene is TRBV29-1, the J gene TRBJ1-1; tentatively, D is TRBD1 (5 bases). Germline assignment: CDR1 SQVTM and CDR2 ANQGSEA. V dropped 6 bases and J dropped 0 bases, with 8 bases sitting between them. The CDR3 contains 12 residues. CDR3: CSVLTVNTEAFF. In nucleotides, the CDR3 is TGCAGCGTGCTGACAGTGAACACTGAAGCTTTCTTT.

The chain couples TRBV24-1 to TRBJ1-2; D is undetermined. Trimming removed 3 bases from V and 7 bases from J, with 11 bases in between. The CDR3 runs 13 residues. CDR1 and CDR2 from the germline V gene are KGHDR and SFDVKD. The CDR3 loop is CATSDPQDAGYTF. The DNA of the CDR3 is TGTGCCACCAGTGATCCGCAGGACGCTGGCTACACCTTC.

Note on this clonotype: At one end, the junction sequence differs from germline, possibly due to a read error. The rearrangement uses TRBV7-9 and TRBJ2-7, with D unclear. The germline V gene has CDR1 SEHNR and CDR2 FQNEAQ (reference sequence). The CDR3 runs to 12 residues. CDR3 protein: CASSLVGYEQCF. CDR3 nucleotides: TGTGCCAGCAGCTTAGTAGGGTACGAGCAGTGCTTC.

The chain carries TRBV7-9 and TRBJ2-7, with D uncertain. The CDR3 is 12 amino acids. In germline, CDR1 is SEHNR, CDR2 FQNEAQ (reference sequence). Trimming stripped 5 bases from V and 2 bases from J, with 7 bases between. The chain's CDR3 is CASSPPTYEQYF. The CDR3 DNA reads TGTGCCAGCAGCCCACCGACCTACGAGCAGTACTTC.

This clonotype was detected a few times. The V gene is TRBV5-1, the J gene TRBJ2-7; D call uncertain. Trimming pared 5 bases from V and 5 bases from J, leaving 11 bases between. Germline values: CDR1 SGHRS, CDR2 YFSETQ. The CDR3 totals 12 residues. The CDR3 protein is CASSHGSHEQYF. In DNA form, the CDR3 reads TGCGCCAGCAGTCATGGGTCACACGAGCAGTACTTC.

The chain uses TRBV24-1 and TRBJ1-1; TRBD1 might be the D (6 bases). This CDR3 is built from 14 residues. CDR1 and CDR2 from the germline V gene are KGHDR and SFDVKD. V lost 4 bases, J lost 5 bases, and 13 bases lay in between. The CDR3 protein is CATSDSGTLTEAFF. DNA of the CDR3: TGTGCCACCAGTGACTCCGGGACACTAACTGAAGCTTTCTTT.

This clonotype was observed a handful of times. The chain carries TRBV10-3 and TRBJ2-7, with TRBD1 matching 12 bases. The CDR3 length is 16 residues. The germline gives CDR1 ENHRY, CDR2 SYGVKD. The junction had 13 bases not matched to a gene; V was cut back by 7 bases and J by 6 bases. The CDR3 region has the DNA TGTGCCATCACCCGAGGAAGGGACAGGGGGCCAGGCGAGCAGTACTTC. It specifies CAITRGRDRGPGEQYF.

This chain links TRBV2 with TRBJ1-5; D ambiguous. Trimming shortened V by 5 bases and J by 3 bases, and 5 bases separated the two germline ends. Germline CDR1 reads SNHLY; CDR2 reads FYNNEI. The CDR3 has 12 residues. The CDR3 bases are TGTGCCAGCAGTCGGGACAATCAGCCCCAGCATTTT. It codes for CASSRDNQPQHF.

Comment on this clonotype: The limits of the CDR3 on the DNA are not certain, so only TCRdb's listed CDR3 is given. The chain employs TRBV12-3 or TRBV12-4 and TRBJ1-6; the D call of TRBD1 is as the table states it, not checked on the DNA. The CDR3 sequence runs 12 residues, both termini included. CDR3 protein: CASSWGQGAWDF.

The chain is built from TRBV7-3 and TRBJ2-1, with a tentative D call TRBD2 (5 bases). Germline CDR1 SGHTA, CDR2 FQGTGA. CDR3 length equals 14 residues. Trimming pared 5 bases from V and 4 bases from J, leaving 12 bases between. The CDR3 region is CASSGRGMYNEQFF. Here the CDR3 DNA reads TGTGCCAGCAGCGGGAGAGGGATGTACAATGAGCAGTTCTTC.

Comments on this clonotype: Germline is not matched at one junction end, which may reflect a read error. This rearrangement joins TRBV10-3 to TRBJ1-5; no firm D call. CDR1 and CDR2 (germline): ENHRY, SYGVKD. The CDR3 sequence is 14 residues long. CDR3 loop: CASSLPGLGQPQHF. In nucleotides, the CDR3 is TGTGCCAGCAGTTTGCCGGGGTTGGGACAGCCCCAGCATTTT.

The rearrangement joins TRBV29-1 to TRBJ2-1; D gene ambiguous. The germline V and J ends were trimmed by 8 bases and 7 bases, with 9 bases remaining between them. CDR1 and CDR2 (germline): SQVTM, ANQGSEA. The length of the CDR3 is 10 residues. As DNA, the CDR3 is TGCAGCATCCCCGGGAATGAGCAGTTCTTC. Its translation is CSIPGNEQFF.

This clonotype has only a few counts. This rearrangement joins TRBV2 to TRBJ2-7; 14 nucleotides line up with TRBD2. The trim removed 4 bases at V and 4 bases at J, leaving 3 bases unmatched. Per germline, CDR1 SNHLY and CDR2 FYNNEI. CDR3 length equals 15 residues. As DNA, the CDR3 is TGTGCCAGCAGTGGGACTAGCGGGAGGCATTACGAGCAGTACTTC. Protein sequence: CASSGTSGRHYEQYF.

This clonotype was picked up a small number of times. The rearrangement joins TRBV10-3 to TRBJ2-1, with a tentative D call TRBD2 (5 bases). Trimming removed 10 bases at V and 5 bases at J, with 18 bases between. Germline V CDR1 and CDR2: ENHRY, SYGVKD. The CDR3 is 14 amino acids. Here the CDR3 reads CASSLDSTNNEQFF. The DNA of the CDR3 is TGTGCCAGCAGCTTGGACTCGACTAACAATGAGCAGTTCTTC.

The rearrangement uses TRBV7-3 and TRBJ2-5; 7 bases align to TRBD2. V lost 0 bases and J lost 1; bases outside the gene matches: 2. This CDR3 has 15 amino acids. CDR1 and CDR2 from the germline V gene are SGHTA and FQGTGA. This chain's CDR3 is CASSLTPGGQETQYF. CDR3 bases: TGTGCCAGCAGCTTAACCCCGGGGGGCCAAGAGACCCAGTACTTC.

In DNA form, the CDR3 reads TGTGCCACCACGGAACGGACACAACAAGAGACCCAGTACTTC. This translates into CATTERTQQETQYF. The gene calls are TRBV15 and TRBJ2-5, with a possible D match to TRBD1 (5 bases). Trimming stripped 7 bases from V and 2 bases from J, with 14 bases between. CDR1 is LNHNV, CDR2 YYDKDF, per germline (reference sequence). This CDR3 region has 14 residues.

The chain has TRBV12-3 or TRBV12-4 and TRBJ2-7; D unclear. The V end was cut by 8 bases, the J end by 2 bases, with 10 bases between. The CDR3 loop spans 12 amino acids. The CDR3 DNA is TGTGCCAGCGGGCCGCGACCCTACGAGCAGTACTTC. Its protein product is CASGPRPYEQYF.

The V and J genes are TRBV7-9 and TRBJ1-2; 9 bases fit TRBD1. With 4 bases clipped from V and 4 bases from J, the junction kept 7 bases outside the gene matches. The CDR3 runs to 15 residues. CDR1 is SEHNR and CDR2 is FQNEAQ in the germline V gene (reference sequence). Here the CDR3 DNA reads TGTGCCAGCAGCTCTAACAGGGGGCTAAGCTATGGCTACACCTTC. It codes for CASSSNRGLSYGYTF.

The CDR3: CASRDRHSSLSYEQYF. The CDR3 DNA reads TGTGCCAGCAGGGATAGACACTCCTCCCTCTCCTACGAGCAGTACTTC. The V gene is TRBV27, the J gene TRBJ2-7, with D unresolved. V was trimmed by 6 bases and J by 0 bases, leaving 18 bases between them. Germline V lookup: CDR1 MNHEY, CDR2 SMNVEV (reference sequence). CDR3 length: 16 residues.

The chain joins TRBV5-8 to TRBJ1-1; perhaps TRBD1 as D (5 bases). This CDR3 has 15 amino acids. The V gene's germline CDR1 is SGHTS and CDR2 YDEGEE. Trimming removed 3 bases from V and 1 base from J, with 13 bases in between. Here the CDR3 reads CASSSAGRGNTEAFF. CDR3 nucleotide sequence: TGTGCCAGCAGCTCCGCAGGGCGGGGGAACACTGAAGCTTTCTTT.

J is TRBJ2-7 and V is TRBV24-1; 7 bases align to TRBD1. This CDR3 has 14 residues. Losses at the gene ends were 4 bases for V and 5 bases for J; bases not matched to a gene: 7. Per germline, CDR1 KGHDR and CDR2 SFDVKD. In DNA form, the CDR3 reads TGTGCCACCAGTGACAACACAGGGGACAACGAGCAGTACTTC. Translated, it gives CATSDNTGDNEQYF.

V usage is TRBV29-1 and J usage is TRBJ2-2; 8 bases are a match to TRBD2. The length of the CDR3 is 14 residues. Germline CDR1 is SQVTM and CDR2 is ANQGSEA. Trimming removed 2 bases from V and 1 base from J; junction bases left unmatched: 0. CDR3: CSVELAGNTGELFF. CDR3 DNA: TGCAGCGTTGAACTAGCGGGGAACACCGGGGAGCTGTTTTTT.

This clonotype has only a few counts. The chain combines TRBV11-2 with TRBJ2-3, with 9 positions matching TRBD2. The CDR3 length is 18 residues. Looked up from germline, CDR1 is SGHAT and CDR2 is FQNNGV. With 1 base clipped from V and 4 bases from J, the junction kept 12 bases outside the gene matches. The CDR3, as DNA: TGTGCCAGCAGCTTAGGTCCTTCGGGCGGGAGGGTAGCAGATACGCAGTATTTT. Translated: CASSLGPSGGRVADTQYF. The entire variable domain, with the rest obtained from reference TRBV11-2 and TRBJ2-3, is as follows: EAGVAQSPRYKIIEKRQSVAFWCNPISGHATLYWYQQILGQGPKLLIQFQNNGVVDDSQLPKDRFSAERLKGVDSTLKIQPAKLEDSAVYLCASSLGPSGGRVADTQYFGPGTRLTVL.

This rearrangement joins TRBV24-1 to TRBJ2-7, with 9 bases matching TRBD1. Germline assignment: CDR1 KGHDR and CDR2 SFDVKD. V shed 9 bases, J shed 0 bases, and the junction held 2 bases outside the gene matches. This CDR3 spans 13 amino acids. CDR3 region: CATGTGNSYEQYF. The CDR3 region has the DNA TGTGCCACCGGGACAGGGAACTCCTACGAGCAGTACTTC.

The chain uses TRBV9 and TRBJ1-5; 10 bases align to TRBD1. Germline lookup yields CDR1 SGDLS and CDR2 YYNGEE. Germline trimming cut 3 bases from V and 4 bases from J; bases unmatched to any gene: 1. This CDR3 is built from 14 residues. CDR3 coding DNA: TGTGCCAGCAGCGGGACAGGGGGAAATCAGCCCCAGCATTTT. It codes for CASSGTGGNQPQHF.

The chain joins TRBV19 to TRBJ1-6; maybe TRBD1 (6 bases). The CDR3 consists of 15 residues. The germline CDR1 and CDR2 sequences are LNHDA and SQIVND (reference sequence). Trimming took off 7 bases at V and 7 bases at J, with 17 bases between the two ends. This chain's CDR3 is CASTPMGQRNSPLHF. In DNA form, the CDR3 reads TGTGCCAGTACCCCAATGGGACAAAGGAATTCACCCCTCCACTTT. Together with reference TRBV19 and TRBJ1-6, the CDR3 gives the full variable domain: DGGITQSPKYLFRKEGQNVTLSCEQNLNHDAMYWYRQDPGQGLRLIYYSQIVNDFQKGDIAEGYSVSREKKESFPLTVTSAQKNPTAFYLCASTPMGQRNSPLHFGNGTRLTVT.

The genes are TRBV24-1 and TRBJ2-1; D is uncertain. The CDR3 length is 12 residues. Germline CDR1 reads KGHDR; CDR2 reads SFDVKD. V lost 2 bases to trimming and J lost 10 bases, with 8 bases between them. CDR3 protein: CATSDWSVEQFF. As DNA, the CDR3 is TGTGCCACCAGTGATTGGTCGGTAGAGCAGTTCTTC.